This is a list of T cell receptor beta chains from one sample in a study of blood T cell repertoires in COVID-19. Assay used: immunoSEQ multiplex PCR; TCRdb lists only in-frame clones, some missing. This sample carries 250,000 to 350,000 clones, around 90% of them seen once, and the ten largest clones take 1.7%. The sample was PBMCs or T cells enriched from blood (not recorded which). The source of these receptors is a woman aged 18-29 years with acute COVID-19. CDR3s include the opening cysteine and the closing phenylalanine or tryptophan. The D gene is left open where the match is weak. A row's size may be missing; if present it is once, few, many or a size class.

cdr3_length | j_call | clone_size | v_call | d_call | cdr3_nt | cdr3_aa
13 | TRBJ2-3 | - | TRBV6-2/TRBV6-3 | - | TGTGCCAGCAGTTACTCGATGGGGAGTTCGCAGTATTTT | CASSYSMGSSQYF
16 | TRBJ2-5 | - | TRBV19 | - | TGTGCCAGTAGTATATTCTCCCAGGGCCGGCAAGAGACCCAGTACTTC | CASSIFSQGRQETQYF
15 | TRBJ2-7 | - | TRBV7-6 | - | TGTGCCAGCAGCTCGCTTGGGGCTTTAACCTCTGAGCAGTACTTC | CASSSLGALTSEQYF
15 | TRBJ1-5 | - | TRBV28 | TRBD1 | TGTGCCAGCAGTAAGGGACAGGGACTGGTTCAGCCCCAGCATTTT | CASSKGQGLVQPQHF
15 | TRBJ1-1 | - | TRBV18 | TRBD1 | TGTGCCAGCTCACCTCGACAGGGTTGGGACACTGAAGCTTTCTTT | CASSPRQGWDTEAFF
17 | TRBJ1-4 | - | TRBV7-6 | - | TGTGCCAGCAGCCAACCTTGGGAAAGGGGGGGGAATGAAAAACTGTTTTTT | CASSQPWERGGNEKLFF
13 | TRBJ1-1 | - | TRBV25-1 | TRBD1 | TGTGCCAGCAACACCTGGGACAGCCCTGAAGCTTTCTTT | CASNTWDSPEAFF
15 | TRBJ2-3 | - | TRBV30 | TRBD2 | TGTGCCTGGAGAGTTAGCGGGAGCCCCACAGATACGCAGTATTTT | CAWRVSGSPTDTQYF
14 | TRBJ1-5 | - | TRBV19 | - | TGTGCCAGTAGTATAGGCAGTAGCAATCAGCCCCAGCATTTT | CASSIGSSNQPQHF
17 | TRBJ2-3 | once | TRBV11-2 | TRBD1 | TGTGCCAGCAGCTGGGGTTTGGGACAGGGGCGGACAGATACGCAGTATTTT | CASSWGLGQGRTDTQYF
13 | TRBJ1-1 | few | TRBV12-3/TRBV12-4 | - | TGTGCCAGCAGTTATGGGGGGGTATCTGAAGCTTTCTTT | CASSYGGVSEAFF
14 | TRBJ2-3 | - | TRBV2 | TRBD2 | TGTGCCACCTCGCCCCCGACTAGCCGAGATACGCAGTATTTT | CATSPPTSRDTQYF
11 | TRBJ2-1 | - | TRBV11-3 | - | TGTGCCAGCAGCTTGTTGTGGGCGTTGTTCTTC | CASSLLWALFF
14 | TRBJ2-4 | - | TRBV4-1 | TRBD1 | TGCGCCAGCAGCATCGGGACAGGGATAAACATTCAGTACTTC | CASSIGTGINIQYF
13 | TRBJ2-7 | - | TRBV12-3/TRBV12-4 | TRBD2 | TGTGCCAGCAGTTTAATGGCGGGAGGGGGTCTGTACTTC | CASSLMAGGGLYF
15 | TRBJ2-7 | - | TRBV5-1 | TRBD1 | TGCGCCAGCAGCAGCGGACAGGGGCGAACCTACGAGCAGTACTTC | CASSSGQGRTYEQYF
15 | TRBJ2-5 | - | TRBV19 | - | TGTGCCAGTAGTCAACAGGGGGGGCTCGTGGAGACCCAGTACTTC | CASSQQGGLVETQYF
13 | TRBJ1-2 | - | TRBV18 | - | TGTGCCAGCTCACCCCGGACAGACTATGGCTACACCTTC | CASSPRTDYGYTF
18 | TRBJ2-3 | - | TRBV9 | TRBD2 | TGTGCCAGCAGCACACACCTCCGCAGGAGCGGGGGCTCAGATACGCAGTATTTT | CASSTHLRRSGGSDTQYF
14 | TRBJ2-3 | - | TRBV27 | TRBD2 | TGTGCCAGCAGTCAGGGACTAGCGACAGATACGCAGTATTTT | CASSQGLATDTQYF
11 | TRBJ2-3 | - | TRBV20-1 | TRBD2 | TGCAGAGCGGGAGGGCCAGATACGCAGTATTTT | CRAGGPDTQYF
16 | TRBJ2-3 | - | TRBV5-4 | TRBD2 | TGTGCCAGCAGCCCGGCTGGCGGGAGTAAAACAGATACGCAGTATTTT | CASSPAGGSKTDTQYF
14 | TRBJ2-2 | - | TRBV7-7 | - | TGTGCCAGCAGCTACAGAGCGAACACCGGGGAGCTGTTTTTT | CASSYRANTGELFF
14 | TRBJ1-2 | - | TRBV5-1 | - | TGCGCCAGCAGCTTTGGCGACAATAACTATGGCTACACCTTC | CASSFGDNNYGYTF
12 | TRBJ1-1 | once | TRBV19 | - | TGTGCCAGTAGGGCAGGGTCAAGCGAAGCTTTCTTT | CASRAGSSEAFF
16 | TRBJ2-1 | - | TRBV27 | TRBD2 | TGTGCCAGCAGTTTTGTAGCGGGAGGGCCTTACAATGAGCAGTTCTTC | CASSFVAGGPYNEQFF
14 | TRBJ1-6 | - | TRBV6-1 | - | TGTGCCAGCAGTGACAGGTCGGGGAATTCACCCCTCCACTTT | CASSDRSGNSPLHF
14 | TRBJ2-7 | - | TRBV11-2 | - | TGTGCCAGCAGCTTAGCGGGAGCGGCCTACGAGCAGTACTTC | CASSLAGAAYEQYF
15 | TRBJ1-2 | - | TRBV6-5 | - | TGTGCCAGCAGTTACGGCCGGAGCACTAACTATGGCTACACCTTC | CASSYGRSTNYGYTF
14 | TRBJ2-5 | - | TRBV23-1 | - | TGCGCCAGCAGTCAATCATGTCTGCAAGAGACCCAGTACTTC | CASSQSCLQETQYF
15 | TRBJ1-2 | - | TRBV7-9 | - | TGTGCCAGCAGCCCAGAGACAGGTTCGTTCTCTGGCTACACCTTC | CASSPETGSFSGYTF
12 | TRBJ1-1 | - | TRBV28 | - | TGTGCCAGCAGTTTGGTCTCGGGGGAAGCTTTCTTT | CASSLVSGEAFF
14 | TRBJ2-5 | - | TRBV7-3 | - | TGTGCCAGCAGCGCGAAACGGACAGAAGAGACCCAGTACTTC | CASSAKRTEETQYF
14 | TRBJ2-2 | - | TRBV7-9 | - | TGTGCCAGCAACCGCGGGGCGAACACCGGGGAGCTGTTTTTT | CASNRGANTGELFF
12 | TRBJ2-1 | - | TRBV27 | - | TGTGCCAGCAGTTCAGGCGGGAATGAGCAGTTCTTC | CASSSGGNEQFF
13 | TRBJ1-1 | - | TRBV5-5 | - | TGTGCCAGCAGCTTCCCAGGGAACACTGAAGCTTTCTTT | CASSFPGNTEAFF
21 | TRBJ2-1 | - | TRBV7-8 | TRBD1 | TGTGCCAGCAGCTTAGGAGGACAGGGGGCGATGTTCCCTAGCTCCTACAATGAGCAGTTCTTC | CASSLGGQGAMFPSSYNEQFF
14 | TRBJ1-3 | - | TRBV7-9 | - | TGTGCCAGCAGACCACAGGGAACTGGAAACACCATATATTTT | CASRPQGTGNTIYF
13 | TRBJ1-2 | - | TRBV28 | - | TGTGCCAGCAGCTTGGCAGGGAACTATGGCTACACCTTC | CASSLAGNYGYTF
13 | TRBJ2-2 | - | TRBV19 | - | TGTGCCAGTAGTAAGCAGGCCACCGGGGAGCTGTTTTTT | CASSKQATGELFF